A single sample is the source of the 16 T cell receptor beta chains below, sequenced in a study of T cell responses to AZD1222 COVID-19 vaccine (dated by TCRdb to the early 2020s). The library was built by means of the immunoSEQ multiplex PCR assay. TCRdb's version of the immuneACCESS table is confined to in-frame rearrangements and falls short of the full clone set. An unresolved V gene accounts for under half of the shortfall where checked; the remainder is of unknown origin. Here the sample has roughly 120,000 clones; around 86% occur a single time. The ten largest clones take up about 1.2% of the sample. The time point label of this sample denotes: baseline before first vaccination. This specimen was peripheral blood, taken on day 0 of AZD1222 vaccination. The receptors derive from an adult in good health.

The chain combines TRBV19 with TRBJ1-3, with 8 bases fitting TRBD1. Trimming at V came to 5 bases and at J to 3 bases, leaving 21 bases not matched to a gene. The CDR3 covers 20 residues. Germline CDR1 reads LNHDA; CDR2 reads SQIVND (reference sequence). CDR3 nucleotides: TGTGCCAGTAGTCTCTCGGACCGGGACAGGACAAGCGGTGTTGGAAACACCATATATTTT. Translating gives CASSLSDRDRTSGVGNTIYF.

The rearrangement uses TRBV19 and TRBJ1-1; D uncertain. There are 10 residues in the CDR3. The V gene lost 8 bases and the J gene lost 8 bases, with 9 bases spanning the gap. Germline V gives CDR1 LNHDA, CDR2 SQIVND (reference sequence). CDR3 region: CASRGYEAFF. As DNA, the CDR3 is TGTGCCAGTCGGGGTTACGAAGCTTTCTTT.

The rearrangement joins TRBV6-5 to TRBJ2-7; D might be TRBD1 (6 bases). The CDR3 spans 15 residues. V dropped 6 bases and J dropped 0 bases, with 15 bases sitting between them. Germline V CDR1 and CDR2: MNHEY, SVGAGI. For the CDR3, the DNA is TGTGCCAGCAGCCATAATTTACAGGGCTCCTACGAGCAGTACTTC. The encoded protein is CASSHNLQGSYEQYF.

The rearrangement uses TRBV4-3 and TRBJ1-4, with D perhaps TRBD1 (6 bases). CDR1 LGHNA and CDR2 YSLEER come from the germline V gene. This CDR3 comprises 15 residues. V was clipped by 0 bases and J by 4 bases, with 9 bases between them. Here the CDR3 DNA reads TGCGCCAGCAGCCAAGATAGAGGGGGTAATGAAAAACTGTTTTTT. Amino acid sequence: CASSQDRGGNEKLFF.

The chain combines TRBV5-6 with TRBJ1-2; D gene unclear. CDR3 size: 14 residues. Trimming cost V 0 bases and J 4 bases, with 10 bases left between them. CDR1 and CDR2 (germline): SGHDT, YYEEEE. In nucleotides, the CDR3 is TGTGCCAGCAGCTTGGGGGAGTTATCCTATGGCTACACCTTC. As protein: CASSLGELSYGYTF.

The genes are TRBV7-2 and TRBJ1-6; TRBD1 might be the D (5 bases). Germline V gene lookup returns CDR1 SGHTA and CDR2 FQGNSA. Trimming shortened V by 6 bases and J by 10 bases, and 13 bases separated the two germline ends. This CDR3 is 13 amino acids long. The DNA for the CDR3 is TGTGCCAGCAGTCGGCAGGGAGGGTCACCCCTCCACTTT. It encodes CASSRQGGSPLHF. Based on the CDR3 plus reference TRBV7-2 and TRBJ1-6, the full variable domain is GAGVSQSPSNKVTEKGKDVELRCDPISGHTALYWYRQSLGQGLEFLIYFQGNSAPDKSGLPSDRFSAERTGGSVSTLTIQRTQQEDSAVYLCASSRQGGSPLHFGNGTRLTVT.

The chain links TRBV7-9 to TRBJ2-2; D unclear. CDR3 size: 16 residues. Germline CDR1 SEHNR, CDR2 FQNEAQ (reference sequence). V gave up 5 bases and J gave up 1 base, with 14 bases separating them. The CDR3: CASSRVDALNTGELFF. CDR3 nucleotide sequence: TGTGCCAGCAGCCGAGTCGACGCCTTGAACACCGGGGAGCTGTTTTTT.

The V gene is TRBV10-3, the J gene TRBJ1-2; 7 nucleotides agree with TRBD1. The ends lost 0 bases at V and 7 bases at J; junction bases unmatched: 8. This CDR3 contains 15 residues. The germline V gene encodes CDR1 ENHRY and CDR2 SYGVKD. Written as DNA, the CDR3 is TGTGCCATCAGTGAGTCTAGGGGGCCCGGAGGTGGCTACACCTTC. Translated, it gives CAISESRGPGGGYTF.

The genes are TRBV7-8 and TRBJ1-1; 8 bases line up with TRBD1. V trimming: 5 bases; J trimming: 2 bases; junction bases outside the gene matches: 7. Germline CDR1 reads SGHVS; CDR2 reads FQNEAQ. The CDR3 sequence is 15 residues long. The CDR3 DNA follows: TGTGCCAGCAGCCGAAGACAGGGGCGCAACACTGAAGCTTTCTTT. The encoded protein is CASSRRQGRNTEAFF.

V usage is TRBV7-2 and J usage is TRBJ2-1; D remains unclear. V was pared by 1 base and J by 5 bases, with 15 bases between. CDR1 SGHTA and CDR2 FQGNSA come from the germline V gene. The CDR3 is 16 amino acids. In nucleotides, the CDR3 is TGTGCCAGCAGCTTAGTCGGCAGCATTGGAGACAATGAGCAGTTCTTC. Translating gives CASSLVGSIGDNEQFF.

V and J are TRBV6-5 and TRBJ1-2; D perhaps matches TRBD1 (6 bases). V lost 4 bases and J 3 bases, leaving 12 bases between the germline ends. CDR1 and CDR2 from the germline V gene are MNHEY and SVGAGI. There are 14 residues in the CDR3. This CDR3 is CASSSAGVDYGYTF. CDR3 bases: TGTGCCAGCAGTTCCGCAGGGGTTGACTATGGCTACACCTTC.

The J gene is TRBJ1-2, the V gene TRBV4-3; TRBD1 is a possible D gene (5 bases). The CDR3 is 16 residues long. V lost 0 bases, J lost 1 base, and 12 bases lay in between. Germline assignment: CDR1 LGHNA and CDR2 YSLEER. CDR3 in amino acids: CASSQDKGRFNYGYTF. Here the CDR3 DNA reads TGCGCCAGCAGCCAAGATAAGGGGCGGTTTAACTATGGCTACACCTTC.

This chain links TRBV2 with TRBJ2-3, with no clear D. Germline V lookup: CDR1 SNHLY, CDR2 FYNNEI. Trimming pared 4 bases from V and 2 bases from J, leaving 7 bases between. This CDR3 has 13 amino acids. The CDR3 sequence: CASSGWTTDTQYF. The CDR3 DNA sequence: TGTGCCAGCAGTGGGTGGACCACAGATACGCAGTATTTT. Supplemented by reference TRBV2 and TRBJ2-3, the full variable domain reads EPEVTQTPSHQVTQMGQEVILRCVPISNHLYFYWYRQILGQKVEFLVSFYNNEISEKSEIFDDQFSVERPDGSNFTLKIRSTKLEDSAMYFCASSGWTTDTQYFGPGTRLTVL.

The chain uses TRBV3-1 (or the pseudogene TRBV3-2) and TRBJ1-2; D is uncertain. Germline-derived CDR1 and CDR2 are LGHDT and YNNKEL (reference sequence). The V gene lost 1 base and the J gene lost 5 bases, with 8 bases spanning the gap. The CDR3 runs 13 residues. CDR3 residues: CASSQGASYGYTF. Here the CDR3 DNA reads TGTGCCAGCAGCCAAGGAGCGTCGTATGGCTACACCTTC.

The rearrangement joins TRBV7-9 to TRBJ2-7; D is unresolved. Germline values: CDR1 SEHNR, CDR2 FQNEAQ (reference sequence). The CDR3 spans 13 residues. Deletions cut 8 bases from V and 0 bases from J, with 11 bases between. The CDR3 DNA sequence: TGTGCCAGCGGTCATCAAAACTCCTACGAGCAGTACTTC. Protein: CASGHQNSYEQYF. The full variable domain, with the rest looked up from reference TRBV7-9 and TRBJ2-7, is DTGVSQNPRHKITKRGQNVTFRCDPISEHNRLYWYRQTLGQGPEFLTYFQNEAQLEKSRLLSDRFSAERPKGSFSTLEIQRTEQGDSAMYLCASGHQNSYEQYFGPGTRLTVT.

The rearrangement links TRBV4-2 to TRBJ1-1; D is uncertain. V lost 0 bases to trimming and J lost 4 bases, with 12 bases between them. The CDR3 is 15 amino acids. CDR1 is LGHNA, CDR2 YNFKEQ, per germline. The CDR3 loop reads CASSQDGLWSTEAFF. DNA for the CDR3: TGTGCCAGCAGCCAAGACGGCCTCTGGAGCACTGAAGCTTTCTTT.